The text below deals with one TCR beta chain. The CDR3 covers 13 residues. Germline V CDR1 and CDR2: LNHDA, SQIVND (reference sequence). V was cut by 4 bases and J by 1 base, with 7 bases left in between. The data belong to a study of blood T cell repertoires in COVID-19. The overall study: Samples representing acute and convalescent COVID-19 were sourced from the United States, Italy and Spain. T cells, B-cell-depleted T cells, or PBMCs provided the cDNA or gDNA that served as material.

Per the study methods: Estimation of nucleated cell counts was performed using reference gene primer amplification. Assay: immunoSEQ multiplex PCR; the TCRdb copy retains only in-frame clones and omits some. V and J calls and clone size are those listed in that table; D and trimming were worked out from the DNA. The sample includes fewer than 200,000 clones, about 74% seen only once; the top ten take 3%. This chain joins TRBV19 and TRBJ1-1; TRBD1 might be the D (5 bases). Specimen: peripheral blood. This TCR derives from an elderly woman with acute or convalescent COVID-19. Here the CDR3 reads CASSRTGNTEAFF. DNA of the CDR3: TGTGCCAGTAGTAGAACAGGGAACACTGAAGCTTTCTTT.